Listed below are T cell receptor beta chains from one sample, sequenced in a study of CD8 T cells in ankylosing spondylitis. Each CDR3 protein is one row after TCRdb ran MiXCR on the 5' RACE reads. Of some 840,000 distinct CDR3 sequences in the sample, 10% to 15% were seen once. Sequenced sample: blood, either unsorted or a sorted T cell fraction (not recorded which). The receptors derive from a male donor with ankylosing spondylitis. Each CDR3 is given without its conserved first and last residue.

TRBJ2-3 TRBV20-1 SAWTSGGVTDTQY
TRBJ2-3 TRBV27 ASSLQEGTDTQY
TRBJ2-3 TRBV20-1 SARGRSSLSTDTQY
TRBJ2-5 TRBV7-2 ASSSVLQETQY
TRBJ2-7 TRBV20-1 SAQRASLVGYEQY
TRBJ2-1 TRBV20-1 SASRADRSYNEQF
TRBJ1-6 TRBV5-1 ASSSAGTDNSPLH
TRBJ2-5 TRBV9 ASSVDAGGETQY
TRBJ1-2 TRBV20-1 SARLLGYGYT
TRBJ2-2 TRBV5-5 ASRRTGWTGELF
TRBJ2-2 TRBV20-1 SASTLAGLNTGELF
TRBJ2-7 TRBV28 ASSLPGAYSYEQY
TRBJ2-7 TRBV7-2 ASSLSGQGGEQY
TRBJ2-7 TRBV7-2 ASSLLGLGYEQY
TRBJ2-1 TRBV20-1 SAFSGGGYNEQF
TRBJ2-5 TRBV7-2 ASSLWSNLQETQY
TRBJ2-5 TRBV12-3/TRBV12-4 ASSDPQGVEETQY
TRBJ1-1 TRBV6-5 ASSYYGGRVTEAF
TRBJ2-3 TRBV24-1 ATSDATLAGVTATQY
TRBJ2-3 TRBV7-2 ASSLLVLSTDTQY
TRBJ1-1 TRBV28 ASRRRGAGRRNTEAF
TRBJ2-3 TRBV20-1 SATTPKSLSTDTQY
TRBJ2-7 TRBV4-3 ASSRGPSSYEQY
TRBJ2-5 TRBV29-1 SVSGTSGRSWETQY
TRBJ2-7 TRBV5-1 ASSRTSGRSYEQY
TRBJ1-2 TRBV7-9 ASSDHRASWYGYT
TRBJ2-1 TRBV7-2 ASSLSRSYNEQF